The T cell receptor beta chain under discussion was sequenced for a study of T cells in Graves' hyperthyroidism and ophthalmopathy (dated by TCRdb to the late 2010s). In terms of the full investigation: Peripheral blood samples were taken at initial diagnosis, before any treatment was given. TCR V-J signatures able to tell the groups apart were searched for in a discovery cohort of around 95 patients, of whom 43 had Graves' ophthalmopathy and some 60 had stable Graves' hyperthyroidism. An independent validation cohort of 18 to 20 hyperthyroidism patients and over 15 patients who later progressed to ophthalmopathy tested prospective prediction of ophthalmopathy. The approximately 90 discovery patients were divided at random into training and test sets in a 7:3 ratio. In addition, the study compared T-cell repertoires in thyroid tissue and in blood from five or six Graves' hyperthyroidism patients. After blood sampling, hyperthyroidism patients were treated with methimazole at a starting dose of 30 mg daily, and ophthalmopathy patients were treated with high-dose intravenous methylprednisolone. The paper describes TCR Vbeta CDR3 sequencing of about 140 peripheral blood samples, made up of 40 to 45 ophthalmopathy patients, roughly 80 hyperthyroidism patients and roughly 17 progressor patients. Here is what the overall study found, with its caveats: Most expanded thyroid clonotypes (frequency above 0.001) were also detected in blood, suggesting blood repertoires may reflect thyroid immune responses. In validation, progression to ophthalmopathy was predicted by the model with 70.59% sensitivity and 72.22% specificity, a median of 6.5 months before onset. Sample size was not statistically predetermined, and investigators were not blinded to group allocation. A 13 V-J signature model separated ophthalmopathy from stable hyperthyroidism, with roughly 88% sensitivity and 81.08% specificity in cross-validation and 80%/75% in testing.

From its cysteine to its phenylalanine, the CDR3 spans 14 amino acids. Only the CDR3 portion is preserved as DNA: 42 bases, with reading frame beginning at the first base. The V and J ends are trimmed by 5 bases and 2 bases, leaving 13 bases between them. Per the germline V gene, MNHNS is the CDR1 and SASEGT is the CDR2. TCR beta CDR3 regions were amplified from RNA transcripts. A first-round RT-PCR of the TCR CDR3 used the HTBI primer set with the Qiagen OneStep RT-PCR kit. The libraries were constructed in a second round of multiplex PCR and then size-selected and purified. Libraries were sequenced paired-end with 100 bp reads on an Illumina HiSeq2000. The study's own analysis went as follows. SOAPnuke was used to process the raw data, throwing out any read that contained adapters or uncalled bases, had a mean Phred below 15, or lacked an exact constant-primer or identifier match. High-quality paired reads were merged using COPE v1.2.5, and each unique nucleotide sequence was defined as a clonotype. MiTCR v1.1 was used to align the clonotypes against IMGT TRBV, TRBD and TRBJ reference segments. The analysis included only V-J combinations with a frequency above 0.0001, which together covered 98% to 99.2% of the repertoires. A TCS score was defined as the ratio of F50 (clonal expansion) to E x V (chaos), with BLOSUM62-based TCRdist applied between CDR3 peptides within each V-J. Welch's t-statistics and random forest reduced roughly 530 V-J features to 10 to 15, which were used in a naive Bayes classifier (R e1071). Through fastp at Q25 and MiXCR, TCRdb rebuilt clones from the public reads, retaining in-frame beta chains. Each CDR3 protein appears once, grouped with its most common genes and DNA. TCRdb's processing, not the authors' own work, is the source of the V and J calls. Present in this sample are about 290,000 distinct CDR3 sequences, about 14% of which were seen just once. The ten largest clones add up to roughly 8.5% of the sample.

Hyperthyroidism patients were newly diagnosed, had a disease duration of under 2 months, and were aged 18 to 65 years. The study excluded patients with uncontrolled infections, other autoimmune diseases, pregnancy or lactation. Diagnoses relied on clinical symptoms, serum thyroxine and TRAb, thyroid ultrasound and orbital computed tomography. Blood from progressor patients was drawn when they were first diagnosed with hyperthyroidism, before any ophthalmopathy symptoms appeared. PBMCs were isolated from approximately 10 ml of fresh peripheral blood by Ficoll-Paque density gradient centrifugation. Patients classed as progressors first received a Graves' hyperthyroidism diagnosis and then went on to develop ophthalmopathy during follow-up. Total RNA was extracted with Trizol reagent, and quality was checked on an Agilent 2100 Bioanalyzer. This clonotype was picked up many times. Its antigen remains unidentified. No much larger clonotype is one base removed from it; base qualities were not supplied.

The TCR was taken from a woman in her twenties or thirties with Graves' hyperthyroidism that later progressed to Graves' ophthalmopathy. The sample was blood. Recombination connected TRBV6-1 to TRBJ2-7; perhaps TRBD2 is the D gene, with 5 bases matching. The DNA is TGTGCCAGCAGTAAGATTGAGGGCACCTACGAGCAGTACTTC. It encodes CASSKIEGTYEQYF.